The rows below give T cell receptor beta chains drawn from one sample of a study of T cells in Graves' hyperthyroidism and ophthalmopathy. Via MiXCR, TCRdb re-called the multiplex PCR reads, giving one row per CDR3 protein. The sample has hundreds of thousands of distinct CDR3 sequences, 35% to 55% seen once; the top ten hold 8.2%. Sequencing input: peripheral blood or thyroid tissue (not recorded which). The receptors shown here come from a woman between 18 and 30 years old with Graves' hyperthyroidism. The CDR3 runs from the conserved cysteine through the conserved F or W. The D gene is left open where the match is weak. Clone size is shown for a subset of rows, as once, few, many or a class of expanded clone.

V	size	J	D	CDR3	DNA
TRBV20-1	-	TRBJ2-5	-	CSARVQSAETGETQYF	TGCAGTGCTAGAGTCCAGTCGGCGGAGACTGGGGAGACCCAGTACTTC
TRBV7-9	few	TRBJ1-2	-	CASSLGNRNYGYTF	TGTGCCAGCAGCTTAGGGAATCGAAACTATGGCTACACCTTC
TRBV7-9	many	TRBJ1-3	-	CASSLAAGNTIYF	TGTGCCAGCAGCTTAGCAGCAGGAAACACCATATATTTT
TRBV7-9	many	TRBJ1-2	-	CASSSLTEGWAYGYTF	TGTGCCAGCAGCTCGCTCACTGAGGGCTGGGCCTATGGCTACACCTTC
TRBV5-5	-	TRBJ2-6	TRBD1	CASSPRQGPGANVLTF	TGTGCCAGCAGCCCCCGACAGGGACCTGGGGCCAACGTCCTGACTTTC
TRBV7-6	few	TRBJ2-7	-	CASSQSSEQYF	TGTGCCAGCAGCCAGAGCAGCGAGCAGTACTTC
TRBV10-3	many	TRBJ2-7	TRBD2	CAISENLAVYEQYF	TGTGCCATCAGTGAGAACCTAGCGGTCTACGAGCAGTACTTC
TRBV7-9	many	TRBJ2-6	-	CASPRGSGANVLTF	TGTGCCAGCCCAAGGGGCTCTGGGGCCAACGTCCTGACTTTC
TRBV12-3/TRBV12-4	-	TRBJ2-7	-	CASSPPGVYEQYF	TGTGCCAGCAGCCCCCCAGGGGTGTACGAGCAGTACTTC
TRBV13	-	TRBJ2-5	TRBD1	CASSQGQGQQETQYF	TGTGCCAGCAGCCAAGGACAGGGGCAGCAAGAGACCCAGTACTTC
TRBV11-1	once	TRBJ2-7	-	CASSRDSAEQYF	TGTGCCAGCAGTCGAGACAGTGCCGAGCAGTACTTC
TRBV25-1	many	TRBJ1-5	TRBD1	CASQDRGFDQPQHF	TGTGCCAGCCAAGACAGGGGGTTTGATCAGCCCCAGCATTTT
TRBV29-1	once	TRBJ1-2	TRBD1	CSIVGTANYGYTF	TGCAGCATCGTTGGGACAGCTAACTATGGCTACACCTTC
TRBV10-3	once	TRBJ2-5	-	CAINDQDSASETQYF	TGTGCCATCAACGACCAGGACAGCGCCTCAGAGACCCAGTACTTC
TRBV10-3	-	TRBJ1-1	TRBD1	CAISESTGVHEAFF	TGTGCCATCAGTGAGTCGACAGGGGTGCATGAAGCTTTCTTT